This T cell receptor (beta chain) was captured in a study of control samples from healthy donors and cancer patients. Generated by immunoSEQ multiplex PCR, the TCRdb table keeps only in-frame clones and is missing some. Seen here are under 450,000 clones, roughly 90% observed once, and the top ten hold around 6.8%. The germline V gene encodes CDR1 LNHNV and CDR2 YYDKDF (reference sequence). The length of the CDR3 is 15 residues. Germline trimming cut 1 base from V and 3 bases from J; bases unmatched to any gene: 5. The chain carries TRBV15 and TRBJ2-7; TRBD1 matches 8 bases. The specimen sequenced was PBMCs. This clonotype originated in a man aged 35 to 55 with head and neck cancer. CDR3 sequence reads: CATSRVGRGLYEQYF. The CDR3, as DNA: TGTGCCACCAGCAGAGTCGGCAGGGGGCTCTACGAGCAGTACTTC.